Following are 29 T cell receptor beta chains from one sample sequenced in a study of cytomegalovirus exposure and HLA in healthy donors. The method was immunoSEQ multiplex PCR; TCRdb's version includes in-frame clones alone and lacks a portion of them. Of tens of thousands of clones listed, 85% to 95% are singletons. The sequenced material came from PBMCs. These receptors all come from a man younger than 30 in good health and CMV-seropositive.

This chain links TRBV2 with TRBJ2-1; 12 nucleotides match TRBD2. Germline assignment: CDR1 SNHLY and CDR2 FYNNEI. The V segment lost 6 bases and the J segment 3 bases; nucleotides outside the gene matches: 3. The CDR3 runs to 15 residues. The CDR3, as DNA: TGTGCCAGCAGGGCTAGCGGGAGGGGCTACAATGAGCAGTTCTTC. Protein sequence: CASRASGRGYNEQFF. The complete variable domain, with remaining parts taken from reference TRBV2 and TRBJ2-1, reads EPEVTQTPSHQVTQMGQEVILRCVPISNHLYFYWYRQILGQKVEFLVSFYNNEISEKSEIFDDQFSVERPDGSNFTLKIRSTKLEDSAMYFCASRASGRGYNEQFFGPGTRLTVL.

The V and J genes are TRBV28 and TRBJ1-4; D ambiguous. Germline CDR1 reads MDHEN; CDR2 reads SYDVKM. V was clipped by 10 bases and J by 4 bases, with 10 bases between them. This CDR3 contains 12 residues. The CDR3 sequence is CATQFFNEKLFF. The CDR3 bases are TGTGCCACCCAATTTTTTAATGAAAAACTGTTTTTT.

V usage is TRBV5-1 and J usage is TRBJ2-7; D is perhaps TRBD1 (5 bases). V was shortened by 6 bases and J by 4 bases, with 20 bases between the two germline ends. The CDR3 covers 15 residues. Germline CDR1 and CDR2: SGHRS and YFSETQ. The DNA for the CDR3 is TGCGCCAGCAACCCAAATACTCCAGGGTGGTACGAGCAGTACTTC. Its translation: CASNPNTPGWYEQYF.

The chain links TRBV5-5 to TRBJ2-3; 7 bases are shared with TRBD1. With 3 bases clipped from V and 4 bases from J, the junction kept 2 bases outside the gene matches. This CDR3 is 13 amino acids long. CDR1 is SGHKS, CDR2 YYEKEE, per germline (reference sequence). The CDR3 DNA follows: TGTGCCAGCAGCTCTACAGGGGCAGATACGCAGTATTTT. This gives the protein CASSSTGADTQYF.

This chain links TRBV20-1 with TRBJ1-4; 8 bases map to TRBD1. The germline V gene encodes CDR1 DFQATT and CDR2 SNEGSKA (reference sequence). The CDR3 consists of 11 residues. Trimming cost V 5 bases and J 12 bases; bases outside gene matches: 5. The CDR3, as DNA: TGCAGTGCTCCGGACAGGGAAGAACTGTTTTTT. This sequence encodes CSAPDREELFF.

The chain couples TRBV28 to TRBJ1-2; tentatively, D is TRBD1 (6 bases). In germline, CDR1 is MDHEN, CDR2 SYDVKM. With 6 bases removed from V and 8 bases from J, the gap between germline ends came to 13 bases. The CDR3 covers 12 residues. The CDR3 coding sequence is TGTGCCAGCAGGCCAGGGGATTGGGGCTACACCTTC. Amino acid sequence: CASRPGDWGYTF.

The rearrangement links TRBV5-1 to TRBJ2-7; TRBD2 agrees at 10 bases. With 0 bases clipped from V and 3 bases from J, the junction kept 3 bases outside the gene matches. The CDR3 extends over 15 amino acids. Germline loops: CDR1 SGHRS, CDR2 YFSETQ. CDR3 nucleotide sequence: TGCGCCAGCAGCTTGGCTAGCGGGAGAGGCTACGAGCAGTACTTC. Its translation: CASSLASGRGYEQYF.

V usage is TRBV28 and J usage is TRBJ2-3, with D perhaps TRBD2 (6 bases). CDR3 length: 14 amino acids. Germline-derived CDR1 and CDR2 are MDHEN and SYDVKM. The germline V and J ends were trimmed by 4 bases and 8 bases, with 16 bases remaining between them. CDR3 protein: CASSSSGEAGTQYF. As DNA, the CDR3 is TGTGCCAGCAGTTCCTCCGGGGAGGCGGGTACGCAGTATTTT.

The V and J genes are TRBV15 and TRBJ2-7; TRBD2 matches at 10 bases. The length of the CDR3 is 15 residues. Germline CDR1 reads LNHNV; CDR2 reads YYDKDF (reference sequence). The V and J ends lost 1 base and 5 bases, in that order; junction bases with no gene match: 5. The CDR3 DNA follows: TGTGCCACCAGCAGAGGTTCTAGCGGGAGCGACGAGCAGTACTTC. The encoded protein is CATSRGSSGSDEQYF.

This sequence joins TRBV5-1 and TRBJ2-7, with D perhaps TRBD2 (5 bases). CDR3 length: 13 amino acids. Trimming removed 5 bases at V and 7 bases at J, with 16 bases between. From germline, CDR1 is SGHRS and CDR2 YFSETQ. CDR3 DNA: TGCGCCAGCAGGGAAATTGAGGGTGGAGAGCAGTACTTC. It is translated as CASREIEGGEQYF.

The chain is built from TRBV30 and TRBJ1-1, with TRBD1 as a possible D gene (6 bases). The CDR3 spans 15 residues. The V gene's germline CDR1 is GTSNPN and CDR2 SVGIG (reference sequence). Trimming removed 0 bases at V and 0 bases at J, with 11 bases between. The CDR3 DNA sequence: TGTGCCTGGAGTGTTTCATGGACAGTGAACACTGAAGCTTTCTTT. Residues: CAWSVSWTVNTEAFF. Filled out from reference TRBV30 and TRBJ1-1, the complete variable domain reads SQTIHQWPATLVQPVGSPLSLECTVEGTSNPNLYWYRQAAGRGLQLLFYSVGIGQISSEVPQNLSASRPQDRQFILSSKKLLLSDSGFYLCAWSVSWTVNTEAFFGQGTRLTVV.

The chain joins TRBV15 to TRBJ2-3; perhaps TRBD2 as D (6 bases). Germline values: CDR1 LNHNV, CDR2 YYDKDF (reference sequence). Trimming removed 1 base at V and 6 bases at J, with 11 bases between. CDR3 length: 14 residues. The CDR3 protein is CATSRVSGADTQYF. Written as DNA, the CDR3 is TGTGCCACCAGCAGAGTTTCGGGAGCGGATACGCAGTATTTT.

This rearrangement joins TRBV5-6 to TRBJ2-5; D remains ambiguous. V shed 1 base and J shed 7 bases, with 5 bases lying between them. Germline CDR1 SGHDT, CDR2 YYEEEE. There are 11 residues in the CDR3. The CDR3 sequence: CASSLLGTQYF. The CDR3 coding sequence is TGTGCCAGCAGCTTGCTCGGGACCCAGTACTTC.

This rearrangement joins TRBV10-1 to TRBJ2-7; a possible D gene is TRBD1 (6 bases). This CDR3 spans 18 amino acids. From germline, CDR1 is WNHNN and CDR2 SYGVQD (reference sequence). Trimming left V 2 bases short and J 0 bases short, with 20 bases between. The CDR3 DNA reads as TGCGCCAGCAGTGAGCCCTCCCCGGGACAAGGGACCTCCTACGAGCAGTACTTC. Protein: CASSEPSPGQGTSYEQYF.

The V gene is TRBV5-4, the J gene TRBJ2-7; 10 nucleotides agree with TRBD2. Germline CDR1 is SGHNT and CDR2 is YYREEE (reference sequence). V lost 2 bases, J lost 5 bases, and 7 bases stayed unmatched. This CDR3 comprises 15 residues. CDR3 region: CASSFTSGIPHEQYF. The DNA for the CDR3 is TGTGCCAGCAGCTTTACTAGCGGGATCCCCCACGAGCAGTACTTC.

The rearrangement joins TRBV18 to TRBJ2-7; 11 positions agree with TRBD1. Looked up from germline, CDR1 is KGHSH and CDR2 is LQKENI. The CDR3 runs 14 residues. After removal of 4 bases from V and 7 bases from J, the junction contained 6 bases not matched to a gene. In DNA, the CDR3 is TGTGCCAGCTCACAAGGGACAGGGGGTAAGGAGCAGTACTTC. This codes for CASSQGTGGKEQYF.

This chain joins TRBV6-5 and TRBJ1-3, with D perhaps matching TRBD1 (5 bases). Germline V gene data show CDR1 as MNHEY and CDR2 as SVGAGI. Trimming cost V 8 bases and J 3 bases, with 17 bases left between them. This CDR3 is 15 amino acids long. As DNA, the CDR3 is TGTGCCAGCCGACGACAGCTCATGGATGGAAACACCATATATTTT. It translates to CASRRQLMDGNTIYF.

CDR3 bases: TGTGCCAGCACATTCCTGGGACAGGGGGACGAGACCCAGTACTTC. This sequence encodes CASTFLGQGDETQYF. The chain recombines TRBV28 with TRBJ2-5, with 11 positions matching TRBD1. V lost 7 bases to trimming and J lost 5 bases; unmatched junction nucleotides: 9. The CDR3 consists of 15 residues. Germline CDR1 MDHEN, CDR2 SYDVKM.

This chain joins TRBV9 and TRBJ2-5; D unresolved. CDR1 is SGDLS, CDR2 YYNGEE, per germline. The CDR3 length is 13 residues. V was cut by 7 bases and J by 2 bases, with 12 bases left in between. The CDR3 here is CASGVSGQETQYF. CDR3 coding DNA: TGTGCCAGCGGAGTAAGTGGGCAAGAGACCCAGTACTTC.

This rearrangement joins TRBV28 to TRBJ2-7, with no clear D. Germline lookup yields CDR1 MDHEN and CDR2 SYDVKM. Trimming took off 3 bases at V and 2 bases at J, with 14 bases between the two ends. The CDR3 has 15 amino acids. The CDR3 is CASSLHRDLTYEQYF. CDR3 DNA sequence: TGTGCCAGCAGTTTGCACAGAGATCTTACCTACGAGCAGTACTTC.

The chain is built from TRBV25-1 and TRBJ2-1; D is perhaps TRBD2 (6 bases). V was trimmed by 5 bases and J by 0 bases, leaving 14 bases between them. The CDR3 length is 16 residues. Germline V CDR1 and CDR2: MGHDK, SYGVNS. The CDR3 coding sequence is TGTGCCAGCAGTCCTGGGACTTGGGGCTCCTACAATGAGCAGTTCTTC. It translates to CASSPGTWGSYNEQFF.

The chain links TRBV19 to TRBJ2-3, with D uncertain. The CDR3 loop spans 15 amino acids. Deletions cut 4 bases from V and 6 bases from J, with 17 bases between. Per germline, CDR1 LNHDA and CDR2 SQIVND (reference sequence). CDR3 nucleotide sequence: TGTGCCAGTAGTACCCTAACCTTCCCGAGGGATACGCAGTATTTT. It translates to CASSTLTFPRDTQYF.

As DNA, the CDR3 is TGTGCCAGCATGATCAGGGATGGGGCTGGCTACACCTTC. It codes for CASMIRDGAGYTF. This rearrangement joins TRBV2 to TRBJ1-2; TRBD1 is a possible D gene (5 bases). Trimming removed 7 bases at V and 7 bases at J, with 16 bases between. CDR1 and CDR2 from the germline V gene are SNHLY and FYNNEI. CDR3 size: 13 residues.

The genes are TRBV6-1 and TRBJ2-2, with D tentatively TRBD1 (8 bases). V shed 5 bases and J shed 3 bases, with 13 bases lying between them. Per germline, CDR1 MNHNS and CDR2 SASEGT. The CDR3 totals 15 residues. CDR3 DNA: TGTGCCAGCAGTCGAACAGGGGGGGACACCGGGGAGCTGTTTTTT. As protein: CASSRTGGDTGELFF.

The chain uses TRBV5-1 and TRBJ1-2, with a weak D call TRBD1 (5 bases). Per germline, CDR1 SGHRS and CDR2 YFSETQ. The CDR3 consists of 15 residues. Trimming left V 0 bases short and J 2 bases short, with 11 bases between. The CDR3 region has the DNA TGCGCCAGCAGCTTGGGGGACTCATACAACTATGGCTACACCTTC. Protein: CASSLGDSYNYGYTF.

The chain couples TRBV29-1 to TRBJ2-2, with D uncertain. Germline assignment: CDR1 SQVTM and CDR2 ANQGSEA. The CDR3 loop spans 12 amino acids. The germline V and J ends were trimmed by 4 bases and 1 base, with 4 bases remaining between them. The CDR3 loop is CSVGKNTGELFF. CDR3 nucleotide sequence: TGCAGCGTTGGTAAGAACACCGGGGAGCTGTTTTTT.

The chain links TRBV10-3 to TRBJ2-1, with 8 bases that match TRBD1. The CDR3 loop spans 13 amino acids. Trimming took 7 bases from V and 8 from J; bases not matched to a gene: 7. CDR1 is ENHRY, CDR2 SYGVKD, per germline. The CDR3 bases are TGTGCCATCACCGGGACAGGAATCGATGAGCAGTTCTTC. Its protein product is CAITGTGIDEQFF.

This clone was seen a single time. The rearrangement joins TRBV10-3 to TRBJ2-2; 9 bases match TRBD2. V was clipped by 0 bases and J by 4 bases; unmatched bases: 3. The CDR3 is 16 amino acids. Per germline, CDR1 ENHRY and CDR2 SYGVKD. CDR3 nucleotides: TGTGCCATCAGTGAGTCTGGCGGGAGGGTCACCGGGGAGCTGTTTTTT. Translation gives CAISESGGRVTGELFF.

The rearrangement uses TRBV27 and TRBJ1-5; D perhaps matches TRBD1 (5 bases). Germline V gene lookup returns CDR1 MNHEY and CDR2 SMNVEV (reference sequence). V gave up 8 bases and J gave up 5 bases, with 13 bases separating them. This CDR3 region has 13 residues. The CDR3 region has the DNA TGTGCCAGCTCCCTGGGGCCCCATCAGCCCCAGCATTTT. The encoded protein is CASSLGPHQPQHF.